These 14 T cell receptor beta chains were all obtained from the same sample, sequenced in a study of T-cell reconstitution after alpha-beta-depleted transplantation in children. A TCRbeta library incorporating unique molecular identifiers was prepared. Each CDR3 protein gets one entry after TCRdb re-called the PCR reads with MiXCR. The sample has about 240,000 distinct CDR3 sequences; roughly a quarter are singletons. The sequencing here drew on PBMCs, taken before TCRalphabeta/CD19-depleted stem cell transplant. The source is a girl aged 2 to 9 with Fanconi anemia, due to receive a stem cell transplant.

V is TRBV9 and J is TRBJ2-3, with 7 nucleotides matching TRBD2. The CDR3 totals 16 residues. Germline CDR1 SGDLS, CDR2 YYNGEE. The V gene end was trimmed by 0 bases and the J gene end by 5 bases; junction bases not matched to a gene: 9. The CDR3 DNA is TGTGCCAGCAGCGTAGAATGGGCGGGAGCCGGAGATACGCAGTATTTT. Its protein is CASSVEWAGAGDTQYF.

This chain uses TRBV4-1 with TRBJ2-3; 11 bases agree with TRBD1. Unmatched junction bases numbered 5, after V lost 4 bases and J lost 2 bases. The CDR3 loop spans 16 amino acids. The V gene's germline CDR1 is MGHRA and CDR2 YSYEKL. CDR3 bases: TGCGCCAGCAGCCCCCGGGACAGGGGGTCCACAGATACGCAGTATTTT. It codes for CASSPRDRGSTDTQYF.

In DNA, the CDR3 is TGTGCCACCTGGGACCTCGATCCCCACGAGCAGTACTTC. Amino acids: CATWDLDPHEQYF. This sequence joins TRBV6-2 or TRBV6-3 and TRBJ2-7; D assignment may be TRBD1 or TRBD2 (5 bases each). V gave up 10 bases and J gave up 5 bases, with 18 bases separating them. The CDR3 covers 13 residues. CDR1 is MNHEY and CDR2 is SVGEGT in the germline V gene.

The chain combines TRBV25-1 with TRBJ2-1, with TRBD2 matching 11 bases. The CDR3 is made up of 16 amino acids. The V gene end was trimmed by 2 bases and the J gene end by 7 bases; junction bases not matched to a gene: 7. The germline CDR1 and CDR2 sequences are MGHDK and SYGVNS. DNA for the CDR3: TGTGCCAGCAGTGAACCCCTACTAGCGGGGGAAAATGAGCAGTTCTTC. Protein sequence: CASSEPLLAGENEQFF.

Turning to this clonotype: A junction end diverges from the germline sequence, so it may reflect a read error. The chain employs TRBV28 and TRBJ2-1; D gene unclear. Germline CDR1 is MDHEN and CDR2 is SYDVKM. The CDR3 sequence is 14 residues long. CDR3 residues: CASSTAAEYNQQFF. CDR3 sequence (DNA): TGTGCCAGCAGCACGGCGGCAGAATACAATCAGCAGTTCTTC.

This clonotype was picked up a small number of times. The genes are TRBV7-2 and TRBJ1-1; weak D call: TRBD1 (6 bases). This CDR3 contains 13 residues. Trimming took 3 bases from V and 4 from J, leaving 9 bases between them. Germline V gives CDR1 SGHTA, CDR2 FQGNSA. CDR3 in amino acids: CASSFGQRTEAFF. CDR3 coding DNA: TGTGCCAGCAGCTTTGGACAGCGCACTGAAGCTTTCTTT.

The rearrangement uses TRBV20-1 and TRBJ2-7; TRBD2 is a possible D gene (5 bases). Germline values: CDR1 DFQATT, CDR2 SNEGSKA (reference sequence). V dropped 5 bases and J dropped 4 bases, with 24 bases sitting between them. This CDR3 spans 16 amino acids. The CDR3 coding sequence is TGCAGTGCTGATGCGCTCCGGGATCAAAACCTATACGAGCAGTACTTC. Protein: CSADALRDQNLYEQYF.

At least ten counts were recorded for this clonotype. This sequence joins TRBV29-1 and TRBJ2-1, with D unclear. Trimming stripped 5 bases from V and 0 bases from J, with 11 bases between. CDR1 is SQVTM, CDR2 ANQGSEA, per germline. CDR3 size: 14 residues. The CDR3 loop reads CSVSPSLSYNEQFF. The CDR3 bases are TGCAGCGTTAGTCCCAGCCTCTCCTACAATGAGCAGTTCTTC.

Ten or more counts support this clonotype. The rearrangement uses TRBV7-6 and TRBJ2-5, with D perhaps matching TRBD1 (6 bases). The CDR3 is 15 amino acids. With 2 bases removed from V and 2 bases from J, the gap between germline ends came to 12 bases. Germline V gives CDR1 SGHVS, CDR2 FNYEAQ. The CDR3 here is CASSLQVRGQETQYF. DNA for the CDR3: TGTGCCAGCAGCTTACAAGTTAGGGGGCAAGAGACCCAGTACTTC.

The CDR3 spells CASSLDGSGMWYEQYF. The CDR3 coding sequence is TGCGCCAGCAGCTTGGACGGTAGCGGGATGTGGTACGAGCAGTACTTC. The V call is TRBV5-1, the J call TRBJ2-7, with 8 bases aligning to TRBD2. The germline CDR1 and CDR2 sequences are SGHRS and YFSETQ. The CDR3 contains 16 residues. J gave up 4 bases and V 0 bases, and 9 bases lay outside the gene matches.

The J gene is TRBJ2-5, the V gene TRBV5-5, with 7 nucleotides matching TRBD2. Trimming took 4 bases from V and 5 from J; bases not matched to a gene: 5. This CDR3 comprises 13 residues. From germline, CDR1 is SGHKS and CDR2 YYEKEE (reference sequence). CDR3 protein: CASSRTRGETQYF. DNA of the CDR3: TGTGCCAGCAGCCGGACTAGGGGCGAGACCCAGTACTTC.

The chain combines TRBV7-2 with TRBJ2-2; TRBD2 might be the D (6 bases). V was trimmed by 3 bases and J by 1 base, leaving 12 bases between them. The CDR3 has 16 amino acids. CDR1 and CDR2 (germline): SGHTA, FQGNSA. CDR3 region: CASSLDYPKNTGELFF. CDR3 DNA sequence: TGTGCCAGCAGCTTGGACTACCCCAAGAACACCGGGGAGCTGTTTTTT.

The J gene is TRBJ2-5, the V gene TRBV7-8; D is possibly TRBD1 (6 bases). Trimming took off 2 bases at V and 9 bases at J, with 13 bases between the two ends. There are 13 residues in the CDR3. CDR1 and CDR2 from the germline V gene are SGHVS and FQNEAQ. CDR3 in amino acids: CASSLSTGQAQYF. The CDR3 nucleotides are TGTGCCAGCAGCTTATCGACAGGTCAGGCCCAGTACTTC.

In this sample, this clonotype turned up many times. The chain has TRBV20-1 and TRBJ1-2, with D perhaps matching TRBD1 (5 bases). Trimming took off 2 bases at V and 9 bases at J, with 22 bases between the two ends. CDR3 length equals 15 residues. Germline assignment: CDR1 DFQATT and CDR2 SNEGSKA (reference sequence). CDR3 DNA sequence: TGCAGTGCTAGAACCCAGGGTCGGCTTATTGGAAGCTACACCTTC. Translation: CSARTQGRLIGSYTF.